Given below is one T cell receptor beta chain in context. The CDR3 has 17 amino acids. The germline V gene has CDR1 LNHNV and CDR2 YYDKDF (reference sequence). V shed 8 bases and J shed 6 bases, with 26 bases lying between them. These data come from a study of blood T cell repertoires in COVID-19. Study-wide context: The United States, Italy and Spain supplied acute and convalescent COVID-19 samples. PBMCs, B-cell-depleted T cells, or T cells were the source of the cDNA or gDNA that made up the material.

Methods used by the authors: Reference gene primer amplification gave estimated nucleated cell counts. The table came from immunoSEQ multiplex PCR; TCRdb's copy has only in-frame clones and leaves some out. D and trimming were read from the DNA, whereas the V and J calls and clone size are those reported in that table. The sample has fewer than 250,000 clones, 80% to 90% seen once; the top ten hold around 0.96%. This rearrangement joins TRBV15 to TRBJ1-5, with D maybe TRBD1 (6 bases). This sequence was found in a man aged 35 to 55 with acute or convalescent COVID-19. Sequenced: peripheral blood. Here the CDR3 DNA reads TGTGCCACCCAACGAGGGGGGGCGGCCAGGGAGGGTCAGCCCCAGCATTTT. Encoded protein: CATQRGGAAREGQPQHF.